These T cell receptor beta chains were read from a single sample in a study of T-cell reconstitution after alpha-beta-depleted transplantation in children. Using its own MiXCR run on the PCR reads, TCRdb lists one record per CDR3 protein. There are hundreds of thousands of distinct CDR3 sequences in the sample; about an eighth occur only once, and about 6% lies in the top ten. The source was PBMCs from the stem cell graft donor, collected from the stem cell graft. The origin of the receptors is a human donor who donated a stem cell graft to a child with combined immunodeficiency. Both conserved end residues are part of each CDR3.

>TRBJ2-1|TRBV10-3
CAITTTDRNEQFF
>TRBJ1-2|TRBV12-3/TRBV12-4
CASSPSGQGSGYTF
>TRBJ2-2|TRBV27
CATAKGQTNTGELFF
>TRBJ2-3|TRBV20-1
CSAYSISSATDTQYF
>TRBJ2-5|TRBV4-1
CASSPARLETQYF
>TRBJ1-1|TRBV11-1
CASTERSAGGGNEGNTEAFF
>TRBJ2-1|TRBV5-1
CASTGGAWEQFF
>TRBJ2-1|TRBV6-5
CASSYSGTPNNEQFF
>TRBJ1-4|TRBV27
CASSLDRVVLGEKLFF
>TRBJ2-6|TRBV7-7
CASGVGGVGANVLTF
>TRBJ2-7|TRBV3-1
CASSLPGLAGVGEQYF
>TRBJ2-3|TRBV12-3/TRBV12-4
CASSDSGADTQYF
>TRBJ1-3|TRBV6-1
CASSNAVYGNTIYF
>TRBJ1-3|TRBV27
CASSATGAGNTIYF
>TRBJ2-3|TRBV10-3
CAISPQGPTDTQYF
>TRBJ2-1|TRBV20-1
CSAKLLRLAGGPRAYNEQFF
>TRBJ1-1|TRBV12-3/TRBV12-4
CASSMGTPSGNTEAFF
>TRBJ2-3|TRBV12-3/TRBV12-4
CASSFLALDTQYF
>TRBJ2-7|TRBV27
CASTKGLAGTYEQYF
>TRBJ2-4|TRBV10-3
CAIGGQGENIQYF
>TRBJ2-7|TRBV12-3/TRBV12-4
CASSPQGQEQYF
>TRBJ1-1|TRBV15
CATSRDLALTLNTEAFF
>TRBJ2-3|TRBV7-2
CASSLVVRGYLTDTQYF
>TRBJ2-3|TRBV4-2
CASSQAKTSGVSTDTQYF
>TRBJ1-4|TRBV4-3
CASSQERQGGSVKLFF
>TRBJ2-1|TRBV12-3/TRBV12-4
CASTPSSYNEQFF
>TRBJ1-4|TRBV29-1
CSPNVLGGEKLFF
>TRBJ2-7|TRBV6-5
CASSNFGTGGYEQYF
>TRBJ1-5|TRBV20-1
CSARVPDAQPQHF
>TRBJ1-5|TRBV2
CASSERRTGGNQPQHF
>TRBJ2-7|TRBV5-1
CASSPRGGSTYEQYF
>TRBJ2-1|TRBV29-1
CSALYNEQFF
>TRBJ2-3|TRBV29-1
CSVGRNRVGSDTQYF
>TRBJ1-2|TRBV6-1
CASSQPTQGSYGYTF
>TRBJ2-3|TRBV4-3
CASSQDRLAGDTQYF
>TRBJ1-2|TRBV11-3
CASSLGRTFNYGYTF
>TRBJ1-1|TRBV29-1
CSATGQGNTEAFF
>TRBJ2-2|TRBV24-1
CATSDWEVNTGELFF
>TRBJ2-7|TRBV29-1
CSVEREGSYEQYF
>TRBJ2-3|TRBV12-3/TRBV12-4
CASSFWTSGGTDTQYF
>TRBJ2-7|TRBV20-1
CSARGTSGRLYEQYF
>TRBJ1-1|TRBV12-3/TRBV12-4
CASSFTKMNTEAFF
>TRBJ2-7|TRBV6-1
CASSPGLEGAYEQYF
>TRBJ1-6|TRBV5-1
CASSLGGPAVNSPLHF
>TRBJ2-7|TRBV5-1
CASSSSLATEQYF
>TRBJ2-7|TRBV6-6
CASSYSTGKQYF
>TRBJ2-7|TRBV12-3/TRBV12-4
CASSSLAGGAYEQYF